This T cell receptor (beta chain) was retrieved from a study of blood T cell repertoires in COVID-19. Turning to the study itself: PBMCs, B-cell-depleted T cells, or T cells provided the cDNA or gDNA that made up the material.

The V gene end was trimmed by 5 bases and the J gene end by 2 bases; junction bases not matched to a gene: 5. Germline V gene lookup returns CDR1 SGHNT and CDR2 YENEEA. There are 15 residues in the CDR3. Generated by immunoSEQ multiplex PCR, the TCRdb table keeps only in-frame clones and is missing some. The repertoire consists of 170,000 or so clones, with roughly nine tenths occurring once and the leading ten covering approximately 0.48%. This clonotype was obtained from a man in his fifties with acute or convalescent COVID-19. The rearrangement links TRBV11-3 to TRBJ2-3; 9 bases match TRBD1. Sequencing used peripheral blood. The CDR3 nucleotides read TGTGCCAGCAGCCCCGGGACAGGGTTCACAGATACGCAGTATTTT. This codes for CASSPGTGFTDTQYF.